This record covers a single T cell receptor (beta chain). This entry is derived from a study of blood T cell repertoires in COVID-19. Study context: COVID-19 samples from acute and convalescent phases originated in the United States, Italy and Spain.

How the authors handled the data: Amplification from reference gene primers served as the basis for estimated nucleated cell counts. Some clones are missing from TCRdb's copy, which holds only in-frame ones; the method was immunoSEQ multiplex PCR. That table gives V, J and clone size, and the DNA gave D and trimming. The profile shows approximately 310,000 clones, approximately 89% of them singletons. From germline, CDR1 is PRHDT and CDR2 FYEKMQ (reference sequence). This CDR3 contains 16 residues. V lost 4 bases and J lost 4; bases outside the gene matches: 9. This chain joins TRBV13 and TRBJ2-3; 9 bases line up with TRBD2. The sequence came from a woman in her fifties or sixties who had recovered from COVID-19. The sample consisted of peripheral blood. CDR3 protein: CASSSMASGVADTQYF. In nucleotides, the CDR3 is TGTGCCAGCAGCTCCATGGCTAGCGGGGTCGCAGATACGCAGTATTTT.